This T cell receptor beta chain derives from a study of shared clonotypes between healthy human individuals. Points from the study as a whole: Donor clonotype sharing was expected to depend on sequencing depth.

The naive CD8 subset, CD45RO-negative cells positively selected for CCR7, excluded terminally differentiated effector memory CD45RA+ cells. CDR1 and CDR2 from the germline V gene are MGHRA and YSYEKL. The CDR3 is 11 amino acids. The V and J ends lost 2 bases and 2 bases respectively, with 0 bases between them. In the case of this clone: Antigen unknown. Additional DNA sequences in this sample encode the identical CDR3.

Produced via immunoSEQ multiplex PCR; TCRdb's table is partial and in-frame only. The sample has approximately 600,000 clones, 95% seen once; the top ten hold over 0.1%. The sequenced material came from naive CD8+ T cells sorted from blood. This chain joins TRBV4-1 and TRBJ1-2; D not certain. The TCR was taken from a woman under 40 in good health. CDR3 amino acids: CASSQNYGYTF. In nucleotides, the CDR3 is TGCGCCAGCAGCCAAAACTATGGCTACACCTTC.